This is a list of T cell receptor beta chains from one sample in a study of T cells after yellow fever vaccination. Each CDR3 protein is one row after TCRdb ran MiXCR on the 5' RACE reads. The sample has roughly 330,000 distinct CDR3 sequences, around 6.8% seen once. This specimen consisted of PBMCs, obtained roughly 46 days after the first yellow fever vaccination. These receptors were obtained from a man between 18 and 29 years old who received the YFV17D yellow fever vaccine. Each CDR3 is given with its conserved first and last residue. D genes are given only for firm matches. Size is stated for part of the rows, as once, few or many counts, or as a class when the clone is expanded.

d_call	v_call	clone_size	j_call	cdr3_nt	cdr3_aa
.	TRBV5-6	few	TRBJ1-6	TGTGCCAGCAGCGGTCCGGCGGGTGCTAATTCACCCCTCCACTTT	CASSGPAGANSPLHF
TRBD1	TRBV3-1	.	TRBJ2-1	TGTGCCAGCAGCCGTGGACAGGGGGCTGAGCAGTTCTTC	CASSRGQGAEQFF
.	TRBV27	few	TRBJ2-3	TGTGCCAGCGGGCCGTACACAGATACGCAGTATTTT	CASGPYTDTQYF
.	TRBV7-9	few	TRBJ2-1	TGTGCCAGCAGCCTGACTGCCAGCTCCTACAATGAGCAGTTCTTC	CASSLTASSYNEQFF
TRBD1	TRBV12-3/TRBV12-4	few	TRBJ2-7	TGTGCCAGCAGTTCCGGGACAGGACTTTCCTACGAGCAGTACTTC	CASSSGTGLSYEQYF
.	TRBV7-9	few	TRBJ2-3	TGTGCCAGCAGCTTAGCGGAAGCCCAGCTAGATACGCAGTATTTT	CASSLAEAQLDTQYF
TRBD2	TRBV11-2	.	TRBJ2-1	TGTGCCAGCAGCTCGGCAGCGGGGACCCACAATGAGCAGTTCTTC	CASSSAAGTHNEQFF
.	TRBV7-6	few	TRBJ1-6	TGTGCCAGCAGCCTTCTAATGGGTAATTCACCCCTCCACTTT	CASSLLMGNSPLHF
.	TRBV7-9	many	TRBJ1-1	TGTGCCAGCAGTTTGGTCGGGGGGAACACTGAAGCTTTCTTT	CASSLVGGNTEAFF
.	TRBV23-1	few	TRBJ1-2	TGCGCCAGCAGTCAACTTGGACAGTTTTTAAACTATGGCTACACCTTC	CASSQLGQFLNYGYTF
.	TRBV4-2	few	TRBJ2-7	TGTGCCAGCAGCCAAGGCACAGGGAGGGAGCAGTACTTC	CASSQGTGREQYF
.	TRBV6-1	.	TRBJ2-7	TGTGCCAGCAGTCGAGGGGCACCCAAATACGAGCAGTACTTC	CASSRGAPKYEQYF
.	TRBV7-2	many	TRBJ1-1	TGTGCCAGCAGCTTGGGCATGAACACTGAAGCTTTCTTT	CASSLGMNTEAFF
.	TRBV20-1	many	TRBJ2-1	TGCAGTGCTAGATACGTCGGACGGGGTCAGTTCTTC	CSARYVGRGQFF
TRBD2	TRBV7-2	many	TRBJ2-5	TGTGCCAGCAGCCCGGGGAGCGGGACCCAAGAGACCCAGTACTTC	CASSPGSGTQETQYF
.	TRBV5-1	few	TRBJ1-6	TGCGCCAGCAGCTTGTACAGGCCCAATAATTCACCCCTCCACTTT	CASSLYRPNNSPLHF
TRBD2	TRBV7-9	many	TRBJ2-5	TGTGCCAGCAGCTTCGGAACTAGCGGGGGAGAAGAGACCCAGTACTTC	CASSFGTSGGEETQYF
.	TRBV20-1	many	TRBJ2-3	TGCAGTGCTACTGGACTAAAAAGCACAGATACGCAGTATTTT	CSATGLKSTDTQYF
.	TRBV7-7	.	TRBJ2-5	TGTGCTAGCAGCCCAGGAATAGGACAGCCTCAAGAGACCCAGTACTTC	CASSPGIGQPQETQYF
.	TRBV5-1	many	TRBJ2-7	TGCGCCAGCAGGGCCGGACAGACCTACGAGCAGTACTTC	CASRAGQTYEQYF
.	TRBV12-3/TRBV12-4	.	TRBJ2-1	TGTGCCAGCAGTCCCGGGGGGCCCTCCTACAATGAGCAGTTCTTC	CASSPGGPSYNEQFF
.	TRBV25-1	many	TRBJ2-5	TGTGCCAGCAGTATCACTAGGGGTTTAGGGGAGACCCAGTACTTC	CASSITRGLGETQYF
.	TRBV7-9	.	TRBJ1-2	TGTGCCAGCAGCTTAGGGCTCACCTATGGCTACACCTTC	CASSLGLTYGYTF
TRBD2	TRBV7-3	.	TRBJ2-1	TGTGCCAGCAGCTTGACTCCCCAAGCGGGGAGCTCCTACAATGAGCAGTTCTTC	CASSLTPQAGSSYNEQFF
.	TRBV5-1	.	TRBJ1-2	TGCGCCAGCAGCTTGGAGGGAGTCACCCTCAGATATGGCTACACCTTC	CASSLEGVTLRYGYTF
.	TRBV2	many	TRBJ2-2	TGTGCCAGCAAGAGTGGGGGGGCCCTCGGCGGGGAGCTGTTTTTT	CASKSGGALGGELFF
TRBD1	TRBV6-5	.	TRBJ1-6	TGTGCCAGCAGTTGGGGACAGGGGGCTGGTAATTCACCCCTCCACTTT	CASSWGQGAGNSPLHF
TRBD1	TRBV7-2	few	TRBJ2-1	TGTGCCAGCAGCTTAGAGGGACAGGGCGAGCAGTTCTTC	CASSLEGQGEQFF
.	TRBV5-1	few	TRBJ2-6	TGCGCCAGCAGCTTGTTTTGGGACGCCAGCGAAGTCTCTGGGGCCAACGTCCTGACTTTC	CASSLFWDASEVSGANVLTF
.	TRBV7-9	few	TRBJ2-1	TGTGCCAGCATCTTAAGGGGAGTTGAGCAGTTCTTC	CASILRGVEQFF
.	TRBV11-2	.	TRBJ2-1	TGTGCCAGCAGCTTACTTTCTCGCAATGAGCAGTTCTTC	CASSLLSRNEQFF
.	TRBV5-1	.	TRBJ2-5	TGCGCCAGCCAATCGGGGGTGACCTTCCAAGAGACCCAGTACTTC	CASQSGVTFQETQYF
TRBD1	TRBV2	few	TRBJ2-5	TGTGCCAGCAGTGTGACAGGGATGTATGGGACCCAGTACTTC	CASSVTGMYGTQYF
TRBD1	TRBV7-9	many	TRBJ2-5	TGTGCCAGCAGCTTAGGGCAACAGGGGACCCAAGAGACCCAGTACTTC	CASSLGQQGTQETQYF
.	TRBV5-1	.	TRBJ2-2	TGCGCCAGCAGGGCGGTGAACACCGGGGAGCTGTTTTTT	CASRAVNTGELFF
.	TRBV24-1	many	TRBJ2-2	TGTGCCACCGGGGCCCCGAACACCGGGGAGCTGTTTTTT	CATGAPNTGELFF
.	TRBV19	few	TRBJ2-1	TGTGCCAGTAGAAGGGCAGGGAACAATGAGCAGTTCTTC	CASRRAGNNEQFF
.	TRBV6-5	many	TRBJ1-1	TGTGCCAGCAGTTACTCGGGGGGAATGAACACTGAAGCTTTCTTT	CASSYSGGMNTEAFF
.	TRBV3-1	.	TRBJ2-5	TGTGCCAGCAGCCCCATTGGACAGAGGCAAGAGACCCAGTACTTC	CASSPIGQRQETQYF